This T cell receptor beta chain comes out of a study of blood T cells in healthy people across ages. Together with a sample-barcoded 5' primer, a J-beta primer mix was included in a second PCR lasting roughly 7 to 11 cycles. Each cDNA was tagged by a template-switch adaptor containing 12 random nucleotides. Each CDR3 protein gets one entry after TCRdb re-called the 5' RACE reads with MiXCR. The repertoire holds 710,000 or so distinct CDR3 sequences, with 20% to 25% as singletons. Points from the study as a whole: Unsorted PBMC input precluded a conclusive naive versus antigen-experienced comparison.

Germline assignment: CDR1 SGHVS and CDR2 FQNEAQ. The CDR3 consists of 14 residues. V was cut by 6 bases and J by 7 bases, with 16 bases left in between. Regarding this clonotype: Its antigen is as yet unknown.

The receptor was derived from a man aged 70 or older in good health. The chain combines TRBV7-8 with TRBJ2-1; D may be TRBD2 (5 bases). Material: blood. The CDR3 DNA is TGTGCCAGCAGTATGGACTCATTTGAGAATGAGCAGTTCTTC. It yields the protein CASSMDSFENEQFF.